This T cell receptor beta chain was observed in a study of cytotoxic CD8 clonotypes in ibrutinib-treated CLL. Study-wide context: Response material was collected after a median about 12 months of treatment, range 6 to 36.

Deletions cut 1 base from V and 9 bases from J, with 19 bases between. Germline CDR1 and CDR2: LNHNV and YYDKDF (reference sequence). The CDR3 runs 16 residues. The assay was immunoSEQ multiplex PCR, and TCRdb's table has in-frame clones only and misses some. The sample lists nearly 300,000 clones; roughly 76% were seen once. The TCR was taken from a human donor with chronic lymphocytic leukemia. The chain links TRBV15 to TRBJ2-1, with unresolved D. Sequenced material: PBMCs, taken at disease progression, from a patient treated with ibrutinib. The CDR3 nucleotides are TGTGCCACCAGCAGAGCCACCCGGAGTAGCCGGACTGAGCAGTTCTTC. Translating it yields CATSRATRSSRTEQFF.